Sequencing of this TCR beta chain was carried out in a study of OX40 agonist ivuxolimab in advanced cancers. Regarding the study in general: Ivuxolimab, which targeted the costimulatory receptor OX40 (CD134), was an agonistic, fully human IgG2 monoclonal antibody. Peripheral TCRbeta sequencing aimed to test whether ivuxolimab altered TCR sequence diversity and caused clonal T-cell expansion. Partial responses occurred in three dose-escalation patients: two with cutaneous melanoma and one with hepatocellular carcinoma. Of the approximately 50 patients in dose escalation, about 19 had hepatocellular carcinoma, some 15 had melanoma, 9 had renal cell carcinoma and 9 had head and neck cancer. The dose-escalation cohort was approximately 83% male with a mean age of 60 years, ranging from roughly 23 to 85. Intravenous ivuxolimab was administered to patients every 2 weeks at six dose levels: 0.01, 0.1, 0.3, 1.5, 3 and 10 mg/kg. The monotherapy dose-escalation portion (N of about 47 patients) of the phase I ivuxolimab trial is reported in the paper. Prior anti-PD-1, anti-PD-L1 or anti-CTLA-4 therapy was permitted, and 40% of dose-escalation patients had received checkpoint inhibitors. Broad study findings and their caveats: At doses from 0.1 to 3.0 mg/kg, clonal expansion was seen in both CD4+ and CD8+ blood T cells between baseline and week 6. Low levels of normalized T-cell clonal expansion were also seen in some patients who did not respond. Partial responders in the 0.1-3.0 mg/kg groups had among the lowest normalized peripheral clonal expansion, especially among CD8+ T cells. On average, CD8+ T cells showed more expanded clones than CD4+ T cells after ivuxolimab. Antigen specificity was not determined for the clonally expanded peripheral T cells.

The CDR3 spans 16 residues, from the cysteine through the phenylalanine. The DNA shown is the 48-base CDR3, in frame from base 1. In the germline V gene (reference sequence), CDR1 corresponds to LNHDA and CDR2 to SQIVND. V and J are truncated by 6 bases and 4 bases respectively, leaving an intervening sequence of 21 bases. Regarding this clone: What antigen it recognizes has not been identified. Within one base of it there is no much larger clone, and no base qualities were kept.

The trial excluded patients who had a history of autoimmune disease or were on systemic immunosuppression. Peripheral blood for TCR sequencing was collected from all dose cohorts at baseline, on cycle 4 day 1, and on cycle 7 day 1. The samples were drawn from a first-in-human, open-label, multicenter phase I dose-escalation trial of ivuxolimab. The trial enrolled adults with locally advanced or metastatic head and neck squamous cell, hepatocellular, melanoma or renal cell carcinoma. Before TCR sequencing, CD4+ T cells and CD8+ T cells from peripheral blood were sorted into separate populations. Genomic DNA was isolated from the sorted cells so that the TCRbeta CDR3 region could be sequenced. The immunoSEQ Assay was used to sequence the TCRbeta CDR3 regions. The immuneACCESS repertoire file appears here via TCRdb, limited to in-frame rearrangements. These files lack a portion of the clones; in checked studies, under half of the deficit traces to unresolved V genes, and the cause of the others is not known. The sample profile shows about 70,000 clones; roughly 87% of them were found once. The top ten hold approximately 1% of the sample.

The receptor was derived from an adult with an advanced solid tumor such as melanoma, head and neck, liver or kidney cancer. Material: CD4+ or CD8+ T cells sorted from blood, obtained in a trial of the OX40 agonist ivuxolimab. The chain is assembled from TRBV19 and TRBJ1-1, with the D segment identity uncertain. The nucleotide sequence reads TGTGCCAGTAGCCGAAGGGAGGGCAGAGCCGTCACTGAAGCTTTCTTT. The translation is CASSRREGRAVTEAFF.